This T cell receptor (beta chain) was identified during a study of T cells in Graves' hyperthyroidism and ophthalmopathy. Losses at the gene ends were 2 bases for V and 1 base for J; bases not matched to a gene: 0. Germline-derived CDR1 and CDR2 are MNHEY and SMNVEV (reference sequence). The CDR3 spans 15 residues. Amplification of TCR beta CDR3 regions used RNA as the template. With the HTBI primer set, the TCR CDR3 went through a first round of RT-PCR. TCRdb used MiXCR to reprocess the multiplex PCR reads, holding one entry per CDR3 protein. The data hold 500,000 to 600,000 distinct CDR3 sequences, with around 17% observed a single time. This clonotype has at least ten counts. What it binds is not known. General observations from the study: In blood, most of the thyroid clonotypes expanded above 0.001 were also present.

This TCR was sampled from a young woman with Graves' hyperthyroidism. The rearrangement uses TRBV27 and TRBJ1-5, with 9 bases identical to TRBD1. Sequenced material: blood. CDR3 in DNA: TGTGCCAGCAGTTTAGGGACAGGGAGCAATCAGCCCCAGCATTTT. This sequence encodes CASSLGTGSNQPQHF.